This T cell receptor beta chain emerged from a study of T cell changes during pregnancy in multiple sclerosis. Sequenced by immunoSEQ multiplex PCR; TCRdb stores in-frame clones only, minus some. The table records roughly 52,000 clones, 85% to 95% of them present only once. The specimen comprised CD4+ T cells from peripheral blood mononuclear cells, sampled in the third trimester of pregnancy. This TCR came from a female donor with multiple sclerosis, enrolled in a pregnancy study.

In DNA form, the CDR3 reads TGTGCCAGCACCGCTACTCGACAGGGGGGAGAAGCTTTCTTT. It is translated as CASTATRQGGEAFF. The J gene is TRBJ1-1, the V gene TRBV2; 9 positions agree with TRBD1. CDR1 is SNHLY and CDR2 is FYNNEI in the germline V gene. The CDR3 is 14 residues long. The V segment lost 7 bases and the J segment 8 bases; nucleotides outside the gene matches: 11.